This T cell receptor (beta chain) appears in the sequencing data of a study of T cell responses to AZD1222 COVID-19 vaccine. Overall study results and limits: The peak T cell response came first, and repertoires were sampled only after it.

Pooling covered second doses at about 4 or about 12 weeks. This table comes from immunoSEQ multiplex PCR, and its TCRdb copy is limited to in-frame clones, with some not included. The table records around 120,000 clones, about 90% of them present only once. The V end lost 6 bases, the J end lost 9 bases, and 8 bases lay between the germline ends. Germline-derived CDR1 and CDR2 are KGHDR and SFDVKD. The CDR3 is 11 amino acids. A note on this clone: The antigen is undetermined.

Sequences were derived from peripheral blood, sampled 28 days after the second AZD1222 dose. V and J are TRBV24-1 and TRBJ2-1; D gene unclear. The origin of this receptor is an adult who received the AZD1222 COVID-19 vaccine. CDR3 DNA sequence: TGTGCCACCAGTTACCTCACTGAGCAGTTCTTC. Translation: CATSYLTEQFF.